Below are 29 T cell receptor beta chains sequenced from a single sample in a study of T cell responses to AZD1222 COVID-19 vaccine. Clones were sequenced by immunoSEQ multiplex PCR, and TCRdb holds only the in-frame ones, with some missing. Of roughly 98,000 clones in the sample, roughly nine tenths were seen once. The sample consisted of peripheral blood, taken on day 0 of AZD1222 vaccination. Receptors were obtained from an adult in good health.

With respect to this clone: Other DNA sequences in the sample encode the same CDR3. The rearrangement joins TRBV15 to TRBJ1-1; TRBD1 matches at 8 bases. The CDR3 has 15 amino acids. Losses at the gene ends were 7 bases for V and 5 bases for J; bases not matched to a gene: 12. Germline CDR1 reads LNHNV; CDR2 reads YYDKDF (reference sequence). The CDR3 bases are TGTGCCACCACCCCAGGGGGCAGGGGAGGAACTGAAGCTTTCTTT. This sequence encodes CATTPGGRGGTEAFF.

The chain links TRBV9 to TRBJ1-2, with D uncertain. The V gene's germline CDR1 is SGDLS and CDR2 YYNGEE. V was trimmed by 4 bases and J by 5 bases, leaving 21 bases between them. The CDR3 length is 16 residues. The CDR3 protein is CASSPTQVPELYGYTF. In nucleotides, the CDR3 is TGTGCCAGCAGCCCGACACAAGTTCCAGAGTTATATGGCTACACCTTC.

This sequence joins TRBV7-2 and TRBJ1-1; D might be TRBD1 (6 bases). The CDR3 is 14 amino acids. V lost 4 bases and J 0 bases, leaving 9 bases between the germline ends. In germline, CDR1 is SGHTA, CDR2 FQGNSA. CDR3 residues: CASSSDSMNTEAFF. The CDR3 bases are TGTGCCAGCAGCTCGGACAGCATGAACACTGAAGCTTTCTTT.

V usage is TRBV3-1 (or the pseudogene TRBV3-2) and J usage is TRBJ1-2, with D maybe TRBD1 (5 bases). This CDR3 has 18 residues. Germline CDR1 is LGHDT and CDR2 is YNNKEL (reference sequence). The V end lost 0 bases, the J end lost 2 bases, and 19 bases lay between the germline ends. The CDR3 reads CASSQERLGWGLNYGYTF. The DNA of the CDR3 is TGTGCCAGCAGCCAAGAGAGATTGGGCTGGGGGTTGAACTATGGCTACACCTTC.

This clone was picked up one time. The chain is built from TRBV28 and TRBJ1-1, with D unresolved. The ends were cut back, 7 bases at V and 7 bases at J, with 13 bases in the middle. CDR1 and CDR2 (germline): MDHEN, SYDVKM. This CDR3 has 12 residues. CDR3 loop: CASIASGIEAFF. In nucleotides, the CDR3 is TGTGCCAGCATTGCGAGTGGAATTGAAGCTTTCTTT. Supplemented by reference TRBV28 and TRBJ1-1, the full variable domain reads DVKVTQSSRYLVKRTGEKVFLECVQDMDHENMFWYRQDPGLGLRLIYFSYDVKMKEKGDIPEGYSVSREKKERFSLILESASTNQTSMYLCASIASGIEAFFGQGTRLTVV.

The chain joins TRBV11-2 to TRBJ1-2, with 10 nucleotides matching TRBD1. The V segment lost 4 bases and the J segment 7 bases; nucleotides outside the gene matches: 9. There are 15 residues in the CDR3. Germline V CDR1 and CDR2: SGHAT, FQNNGV. In DNA form, the CDR3 reads TGTGCCAGCAGCTCTCGACAGGGGGCAATTGGTGGCTACACCTTC. It is translated as CASSSRQGAIGGYTF.

The CDR3, as DNA: TGTGCTAGTGGTTTGTCTCAGGGAGTAAACACTGAAGCTTTCTTT. Translated: CASGLSQGVNTEAFF. The chain couples TRBV12-5 to TRBJ1-1; possibly TRBD1 for D (5 bases). With 2 bases removed from V and 2 bases from J, the gap between germline ends came to 12 bases. The V gene's germline CDR1 is LGHNT and CDR2 FRNRAP. CDR3 length equals 15 residues. Together with reference TRBV12-5 and TRBJ1-1, the CDR3 gives the full variable domain: DARVTQTPRHKVTEMGQEVTMRCQPILGHNTVFWYRQTMMQGLELLAYFRNRAPLDDSGMPKDRFSAEMPDATLATLKIQPSEPRDSAVYFCASGLSQGVNTEAFFGQGTRLTVV.

The chain is built from TRBV2 and TRBJ1-1; TRBD1 matches at 9 bases. Per the germline V gene, CDR1 is SNHLY and CDR2 is FYNNEI. This CDR3 spans 15 amino acids. Unmatched junction bases numbered 10, after V lost 6 bases and J lost 5 bases. CDR3 in amino acids: CASRVFRDRATEAFF. The CDR3 DNA reads TGTGCCAGCAGAGTATTTCGGGACAGGGCGACTGAAGCTTTCTTT.

The V gene is TRBV7-8, the J gene TRBJ2-7; tentatively, D is TRBD1 or TRBD2 (5 bases each). This CDR3 has 15 residues. Germline CDR1 SGHVS, CDR2 FQNEAQ. V was cut by 4 bases and J by 2 bases, with 15 bases left in between. The CDR3 spells CASSYIRDPAYEQYF. DNA of the CDR3: TGTGCCAGCAGCTACATCAGGGACCCAGCCTACGAGCAGTACTTC.

The CDR3 DNA is TGTGCCTGGGGAGGGGGGAATGAGCAGTTCTTC. Amino acid sequence: CAWGGGNEQFF. The genes are TRBV30 and TRBJ2-1; the D call may be TRBD1 or TRBD2 (6 bases each). CDR1 and CDR2 from the germline V gene are GTSNPN and SVGIG (reference sequence). V was clipped by 5 bases and J by 7 bases, with 9 bases between them. CDR3 length equals 11 residues. Full variable domain (rest looked up from reference TRBV30 and TRBJ2-1): SQTIHQWPATLVQPVGSPLSLECTVEGTSNPNLYWYRQAAGRGLQLLFYSVGIGQISSEVPQNLSASRPQDRQFILSSKKLLLSDSGFYLCAWGGGNEQFFGPGTRLTVL.

V usage is TRBV19 and J usage is TRBJ1-1, with D perhaps matching TRBD1 (5 bases). This CDR3 has 14 amino acids. Trimming took 0 bases from V and 4 from J, leaving 9 bases between them. Germline assignment: CDR1 LNHDA and CDR2 SQIVND (reference sequence). The DNA for the CDR3 is TGTGCCAGTAGTATAGATCAGGGTGCCACTGAAGCTTTCTTT. As protein: CASSIDQGATEAFF.

This sequence joins TRBV5-4 and TRBJ1-6, with 7 bases identical to TRBD1. This CDR3 has 17 amino acids. J was trimmed by 0 bases and V by 3 bases; bases with no gene match: 6. CDR1 and CDR2 (germline): SGHNT, YYREEE (reference sequence). The DNA of the CDR3 is TGTGCCAGCAGCTACCCAGGGGGAGGCTCCTATAATTCACCCCTCCACTTT. Amino acid sequence: CASSYPGGGSYNSPLHF.

The rearrangement joins TRBV4-3 to TRBJ1-1; D is uncertain. The CDR3 length is 15 residues. Germline values: CDR1 LGHNA, CDR2 YSLEER. Trimming removed 0 bases at V and 1 base at J, with 9 bases between. This chain's CDR3 is CASSQETYRNTEAFF. Here the CDR3 DNA reads TGCGCCAGCAGCCAAGAGACTTACAGGAACACTGAAGCTTTCTTT.

The CDR3 sequence: CASSANRRSSYNEQFF. CDR3 coding DNA: TGTGCCAGCAGTGCCAACAGGCGATCCTCCTACAATGAGCAGTTCTTC. This chain links TRBV28 with TRBJ2-1, with D perhaps TRBD1 (5 bases). Germline CDR1 and CDR2: MDHEN and SYDVKM. V dropped 5 bases and J dropped 0 bases, with 14 bases sitting between them. The CDR3 length is 16 residues.

This chain links TRBV12-3 or TRBV12-4 with TRBJ2-7, with D perhaps TRBD1 or TRBD2 (5 bases each). The CDR3 covers 13 residues. V gave up 6 bases and J gave up 5 bases, with 14 bases separating them. CDR3 region: CASRPGPAHEQYF. CDR3 coding DNA: TGTGCCAGCAGGCCGGGACCGGCCCACGAGCAGTACTTC.

The chain links TRBV2 to TRBJ2-1, with D possibly being TRBD1 or TRBD2 (5 bases each). Trimming took 6 bases from V and 0 from J, leaving 12 bases between them. Germline V gene data show CDR1 as SNHLY and CDR2 as FYNNEI. This CDR3 contains 15 residues. In DNA form, the CDR3 reads TGTGCCAGCAGGCGCAGGGAGAGCTCCTACAATGAGCAGTTCTTC. Protein: CASRRRESSYNEQFF.

The CDR3 sequence is CATSGDRGYGYTF. CDR3 sequence (DNA): TGTGCCACCAGCGGGGACAGGGGCTATGGCTACACCTTC. This rearrangement joins TRBV15 to TRBJ1-2; 10 bases are shared with TRBD1. This CDR3 has 13 residues. The junction had 1 base not matched to a gene; V was cut back by 5 bases and J by 4 bases. Looked up from germline, CDR1 is LNHNV and CDR2 is YYDKDF (reference sequence). Filled out from reference TRBV15 and TRBJ1-2, the complete variable domain reads DAMVIQNPRYQVTQFGKPVTLSCSQTLNHNVMYWYQQKSSQAPKLLFHYYDKDFNNEADTPDNFQSRRPNTSFCFLDIRSPGLGDTAMYLCATSGDRGYGYTFGSGTRLTVV.

This chain connects TRBV5-6 to TRBJ1-2; weak D call: TRBD1 (5 bases). Germline loops: CDR1 SGHDT, CDR2 YYEEEE. The CDR3 runs 16 residues. The V gene lost 4 bases and the J gene lost 4 bases, with 20 bases spanning the gap. As DNA, the CDR3 is TGTGCCAGCAGCCCACCACCCCAGGGATATGGCTATGGCTACACCTTC. Translating gives CASSPPPQGYGYGYTF.

This clone was recorded once. V is TRBV6-5 and J is TRBJ2-7; either TRBD1 or TRBD2 may supply D (5 bases each). The germline CDR1 and CDR2 sequences are MNHEY and SVGAGI. Trimming shortened V by 6 bases and J by 5 bases, and 17 bases separated the two germline ends. The CDR3 is 14 amino acids. The CDR3 loop reads CASSGAQPLHEQYF. In DNA, the CDR3 is TGTGCCAGCAGCGGGGCGCAGCCACTCCACGAGCAGTACTTC.

This clone was counted between two and nine times. This rearrangement joins TRBV7-9 to TRBJ2-1; D remains ambiguous. This CDR3 is 11 amino acids long. Trimming stripped 5 bases from V and 5 bases from J, with 4 bases between. Germline V gene data show CDR1 as SEHNR and CDR2 as FQNEAQ (reference sequence). DNA of the CDR3: TGTGCCAGCAGCCATCACAATGAGCAGTTCTTC. Translating it yields CASSHHNEQFF.

The chain carries TRBV2 and TRBJ1-2; a weak D match, TRBD1 (5 bases). V was clipped by 7 bases and J by 0 bases, with 15 bases between them. In germline, CDR1 is SNHLY, CDR2 FYNNEI. The length of the CDR3 is 15 residues. CDR3: CASKIDSLPNYGYTF. CDR3 nucleotide sequence: TGTGCCAGCAAGATAGACAGCCTCCCTAACTATGGCTACACCTTC.

The chain is built from TRBV6-5 and TRBJ1-2; D unclear. CDR1 MNHEY and CDR2 SVGAGI come from the germline V gene. V gave up 0 bases and J gave up 2 bases, with 7 bases separating them. This CDR3 comprises 14 residues. CDR3 bases: TGTGCCAGCAGTTACTCGCTCGTGAACTATGGCTACACCTTC. This codes for CASSYSLVNYGYTF.

This rearrangement joins TRBV11-1 to TRBJ1-1, with 8 bases aligning to TRBD1. Per the germline V gene, CDR1 is SGHAT and CDR2 is FQDESV (reference sequence). The CDR3 spans 12 residues. The V gene end was trimmed by 5 bases and the J gene end by 5 bases; junction bases not matched to a gene: 1. CDR3 sequence reads: CASSQGATEAFF. The CDR3 DNA reads as TGTGCCAGCAGCCAGGGGGCAACTGAAGCTTTCTTT.

This sequence joins TRBV30 and TRBJ2-3, with 10 positions matching TRBD2. This CDR3 comprises 16 residues. V trimming: 4 bases; J trimming: 2 bases; junction bases outside the gene matches: 9. The V gene's germline CDR1 is GTSNPN and CDR2 SVGIG (reference sequence). The chain's CDR3 is CAWTRQLAGATDTQYF. In nucleotides, the CDR3 is TGTGCCTGGACCCGGCAGCTAGCGGGAGCCACAGATACGCAGTATTTT.

The chain employs TRBV28 and TRBJ1-2; a possible D gene is TRBD1 (6 bases). The germline CDR1 and CDR2 sequences are MDHEN and SYDVKM. Trimming removed 7 bases at V and 8 bases at J, with 29 bases between. The CDR3 spans 17 residues. The CDR3 DNA sequence: TGTGCCAGCACCCTCTGGGGGGGCGCAAACTCCGGTGGAGGCTACACCTTC. Amino acid sequence: CASTLWGGANSGGGYTF.

The CDR3 loop reads CASSRFTGGKSQPQHF. The CDR3 DNA sequence: TGTGCCAGCAGCCGGTTTACAGGGGGCAAGAGTCAGCCCCAGCATTTT. The rearrangement links TRBV5-4 to TRBJ1-5; 9 bases agree with TRBD1. The V gene end was trimmed by 4 bases and the J gene end by 6 bases; junction bases not matched to a gene: 11. CDR3 length equals 16 residues. Germline-derived CDR1 and CDR2 are SGHNT and YYREEE (reference sequence).

The chain joins TRBV6-5 to TRBJ2-5; 12 positions agree with TRBD1. V trimming: 6 bases; J trimming: 0 bases; junction bases outside the gene matches: 5. CDR3 size: 16 residues. Germline V gene data show CDR1 as MNHEY and CDR2 as SVGAGI. CDR3 nucleotide sequence: TGTGCCAGCAGCTACGGGACAGGGGGCTACCAAGAGACCCAGTACTTC. This sequence encodes CASSYGTGGYQETQYF.

The chain employs TRBV11-2 and TRBJ2-7; TRBD1 is a possible D gene (5 bases). Germline V gene data show CDR1 as SGHAT and CDR2 as FQNNGV. CDR3 length equals 14 residues. Trimming removed 0 bases from V and 4 bases from J, with 10 bases in between. The DNA for the CDR3 is TGTGCCAGCAGCTTAGATCACAAGGGGTACGAGCAGTACTTC. Translation gives CASSLDHKGYEQYF. Using reference TRBV11-2 and TRBJ2-7 for the parts outside the CDR3, the full variable domain is EAGVAQSPRYKIIEKRQSVAFWCNPISGHATLYWYQQILGQGPKLLIQFQNNGVVDDSQLPKDRFSAERLKGVDSTLKIQPAKLEDSAVYLCASSLDHKGYEQYFGPGTRLTVT.

The V call is TRBV5-1, the J call TRBJ2-6; D is uncertain. Germline lookup yields CDR1 SGHRS and CDR2 YFSETQ. The length of the CDR3 is 15 residues. Deletions cut 0 bases from V and 0 bases from J, with 4 bases between. The CDR3 reads CASSLAHSGANVLTF. In DNA, the CDR3 is TGCGCCAGCAGCTTGGCCCACTCTGGGGCCAACGTCCTGACTTTC.